These 29 T cell receptor beta chains originate from one sample sequenced in a study of siplizumab effects on memory and regulatory T cells. This table comes from immunoSEQ multiplex PCR, and its TCRdb copy is limited to in-frame clones, with some not included. The sample contains tens of thousands of clones, 93% of which appear only once. The sequenced sample was CD8+ T cells sorted from blood. The receptors come from a human donor in good health.

This rearrangement joins TRBV11-3 to TRBJ2-1; 10 bases line up with TRBD2. V gave up 5 bases and J gave up 6 bases; unmatched junction bases: 10. CDR1 and CDR2 from the germline V gene are SGHNT and YENEEA. This CDR3 is 16 amino acids long. The CDR3 here is CASSDVLAGAGNEQFF. The CDR3 nucleotides are TGTGCCAGCAGCGATGTCCTAGCGGGAGCGGGCAATGAGCAGTTCTTC.

The chain carries TRBV6-5 and TRBJ2-3; 7 bases fit TRBD1. This CDR3 is 14 amino acids long. The V segment lost 8 bases and the J segment 10 bases; nucleotides outside the gene matches: 15. Looked up from germline, CDR1 is MNHEY and CDR2 is SVGAGI. The CDR3 sequence is CASPPPPRQGPQYF. The CDR3 DNA sequence: TGTGCCAGCCCCCCCCCGCCGAGACAGGGCCCGCAGTATTTT.

The V gene is TRBV4-1, the J gene TRBJ1-1, with TRBD1 identical over 10 bases. With V trimmed by 2 bases and J by 7 bases, 10 bases remained unmatched. The CDR3 totals 16 residues. Germline V gene data show CDR1 as MGHRA and CDR2 as YSYEKL. For the CDR3, the DNA is TGCGCCAGCAGCCAAACGGGGGGGACAGGGGTGGTTGAAGCTTTCTTT. Residues: CASSQTGGTGVVEAFF.

This rearrangement joins TRBV25-1 to TRBJ2-3, with D maybe TRBD1 (6 bases). The CDR3 consists of 17 residues. V was shortened by 3 bases and J by 0 bases, with 16 bases between the two germline ends. Per the germline V gene, CDR1 is MGHDK and CDR2 is SYGVNS. CDR3 amino acids: CASSDFPDSTSTDTQYF. The CDR3 coding sequence is TGTGCCAGCAGTGATTTCCCGGACAGCACTAGCACAGATACGCAGTATTTT. Combining the CDR3 with reference TRBV25-1 and TRBJ2-3 gives the whole variable domain EADIYQTPRYLVIGTGKKITLECSQTMGHDKMYWYQQDPGMELHLIHYSYGVNSTEKGDLSSESTVSRIRTEHFPLTLESARPSHTSQYLCASSDFPDSTSTDTQYFGPGTRLTVL.

The V and J genes are TRBV11-2 and TRBJ2-1; D remains unclear. The CDR3 is 16 residues long. Germline V gene lookup returns CDR1 SGHAT and CDR2 FQNNGV. The ends were cut back, 6 bases at V and 0 bases at J, with 15 bases in the middle. The CDR3 loop reads CASRDKIGGSYNEQFF. The DNA of the CDR3 is TGTGCCAGCAGGGATAAAATAGGCGGCTCCTACAATGAGCAGTTCTTC.

V is TRBV27 and J is TRBJ2-7, with 12 bases fitting TRBD2. Per the germline V gene, CDR1 is MNHEY and CDR2 is SMNVEV (reference sequence). The CDR3 runs 16 residues. V lost 6 bases to trimming and J lost 5 bases; unmatched junction nucleotides: 11. CDR3 loop: CASSRLAGAFLDEQYF. CDR3 coding DNA: TGTGCCAGCAGCAGACTAGCGGGAGCATTTCTTGACGAGCAGTACTTC.

The V gene is TRBV25-1, the J gene TRBJ1-4, with TRBD1 identical over 9 bases. The CDR3 covers 14 residues. Losses at the gene ends were 5 bases for V and 7 bases for J; bases not matched to a gene: 5. From germline, CDR1 is MGHDK and CDR2 SYGVNS. The CDR3 sequence is CASSLGTGSEKLFF. DNA for the CDR3: TGTGCCAGCAGTCTCGGGACAGGGTCTGAAAAACTGTTTTTT.

The chain carries TRBV6-1 and TRBJ2-2; TRBD2 matches 8 bases. Germline V gene data show CDR1 as MNHNS and CDR2 as SASEGT. This CDR3 comprises 16 residues. V gave up 1 base and J gave up 4 bases; unmatched junction bases: 5. In nucleotides, the CDR3 is TGTGCCAGCAGTGAAGGTCTACTAGCGGCCACCGGGGAGCTGTTTTTT. This codes for CASSEGLLAATGELFF.

The V call is TRBV2, the J call TRBJ2-3; D is possibly TRBD1 (7 bases). This CDR3 is 18 amino acids long. Germline loops: CDR1 SNHLY, CDR2 FYNNEI. The V and J ends lost 3 bases and 6 bases respectively, with 25 bases between them. For the CDR3, the DNA is TGTGCCAGCAGTGAGAGGGGGCCGCTGACTAGGATAGGGGATACGCAGTATTTT. Amino acids: CASSERGPLTRIGDTQYF.

The chain has TRBV9 and TRBJ2-1, with 8 positions matching TRBD1. J gave up 6 bases and V 4 bases, and 9 bases lay outside the gene matches. CDR3 size: 15 residues. CDR1 SGDLS and CDR2 YYNGEE come from the germline V gene. CDR3 in DNA: TGTGCCAGCAGCCAAGCAGGGGGCGTTGGCAATGAGCAGTTCTTC. This translates into CASSQAGGVGNEQFF.

The rearrangement uses TRBV7-9 and TRBJ2-2; D gene unclear. The CDR3 loop spans 15 amino acids. CDR1 is SEHNR, CDR2 FQNEAQ, per germline (reference sequence). Trimming removed 1 base at V and 6 bases at J, with 12 bases between. CDR3 amino acids: CASSLVSGYPGELFF. CDR3 DNA sequence: TGTGCCAGCAGCTTAGTGTCCGGCTACCCCGGGGAGCTGTTTTTT.

The V call is TRBV30, the J call TRBJ1-5, with D tentatively TRBD1 (6 bases). In germline, CDR1 is GTSNPN, CDR2 SVGIG (reference sequence). The CDR3 is made up of 15 amino acids. V dropped 1 base and J dropped 4 bases, with 14 bases sitting between them. In DNA, the CDR3 is TGTGCCTGGAGTGGGCAACAGGGTGGTAATCAGCCCCAGCATTTT. This encodes CAWSGQQGGNQPQHF.

This clone was picked up one time. The chain joins TRBV29-1 to TRBJ2-7; D not resolved. The CDR3 loop spans 11 amino acids. Germline lookup yields CDR1 SQVTM and CDR2 ANQGSEA. V shed 1 base and J shed 2 bases, with 3 bases lying between them. The CDR3 nucleotides read TGCAGCGTTGAAGGACCCTACGAGCAGTACTTC. It yields the protein CSVEGPYEQYF.

In regard to this clone: Other DNA sequences in the same sample also yield this CDR3. The J gene is TRBJ2-1, the V gene TRBV29-1; no reliable D call. The CDR3 runs 10 residues. CDR1 and CDR2 (germline): SQVTM, ANQGSEA. The V end was cut by 1 base, the J end by 10 bases, with 5 bases between. The CDR3 loop reads CSVEVGEQFF. CDR3 DNA sequence: TGCAGCGTTGAAGTAGGGGAGCAGTTCTTC.

The chain has TRBV6-1 and TRBJ1-5; tentatively, D is TRBD1 (5 bases). The CDR3 length is 15 residues. Per the germline V gene, CDR1 is MNHNS and CDR2 is SASEGT. V dropped 10 bases and J dropped 2 bases, with 18 bases sitting between them. CDR3 region: CATSDRRGGNQPQHF. CDR3 sequence (DNA): TGTGCCACCTCTGACCGGAGGGGAGGCAATCAGCCCCAGCATTTT.

The chain has TRBV6-1 and TRBJ1-2; D call uncertain. V lost 2 bases and J lost 4, with 11 bases in between. The CDR3 consists of 14 residues. Germline V CDR1 and CDR2: MNHNS, SASEGT. CDR3 bases: TGTGCCAGCAGTGAACCACCCCTCTCCTATGGCTACACCTTC. Translating it yields CASSEPPLSYGYTF.

The V gene is TRBV19, the J gene TRBJ1-5; unclear D gene. Trimming left V 4 bases short and J 0 bases short, with 10 bases between. This CDR3 has 15 residues. Germline CDR1 and CDR2: LNHDA and SQIVND (reference sequence). CDR3: CASSTSGYSNQPQHF. The CDR3 DNA follows: TGTGCCAGTAGTACATCTGGGTATAGCAATCAGCCCCAGCATTTT.

The chain has TRBV9 and TRBJ2-1; weak D call: TRBD1 (6 bases). The CDR3 runs 17 residues. The V gene's germline CDR1 is SGDLS and CDR2 YYNGEE. With 4 bases removed from V and 1 base from J, the gap between germline ends came to 18 bases. The CDR3 here is CASSIGAQGWSYNEQFF. CDR3 bases: TGTGCCAGCAGCATTGGGGCACAGGGATGGTCCTACAATGAGCAGTTCTTC.

The gene calls are TRBV29-1 and TRBJ2-3; TRBD2 matches at 9 bases. After removal of 4 bases from V and 13 bases from J, the junction contained 12 bases not matched to a gene. Germline lookup yields CDR1 SQVTM and CDR2 ANQGSEA. This CDR3 spans 13 amino acids. The CDR3 DNA reads TGCAGCGTTGTTGGCGGGAGGGCCATGGTAAAGTATTTT. It yields the protein CSVVGGRAMVKYF.

The CDR3 DNA reads TGTGCCAGTAGTGCAAGTGGAGAGGGCTTCCTTAATGAGCAGTTCTTC. Protein: CASSASGEGFLNEQFF. V usage is TRBV19 and J usage is TRBJ2-1, with D perhaps matching TRBD2 (5 bases). There are 16 residues in the CDR3. V was trimmed by 5 bases and J by 7 bases, leaving 21 bases between them. Per germline, CDR1 LNHDA and CDR2 SQIVND (reference sequence).

This sequence joins TRBV19 and TRBJ1-2; D possibly corresponds to TRBD1 (6 bases). The length of the CDR3 is 15 residues. V was cut by 7 bases and J by 4 bases, with 19 bases left in between. Per the germline V gene, CDR1 is LNHDA and CDR2 is SQIVND (reference sequence). CDR3 residues: CASTPAQDSLYGYTF. In DNA form, the CDR3 reads TGTGCCAGTACCCCCGCCCAGGACAGCCTCTATGGCTACACCTTC.

The V call is TRBV5-5, the J call TRBJ2-5; either TRBD1 or TRBD2 may fit D (5 bases each). The CDR3 sequence is 14 residues long. V was cut by 4 bases and J by 4 bases, with 14 bases left in between. Germline CDR1 and CDR2: SGHKS and YYEKEE (reference sequence). CDR3 nucleotide sequence: TGTGCCAGCAGCCCGGGTCCCGGGGCAGAGACCCAGTACTTC. Translating it yields CASSPGPGAETQYF.

The chain uses TRBV28 and TRBJ1-5; 8 nucleotides match TRBD1. V was clipped by 6 bases and J by 2 bases; unmatched bases: 3. The length of the CDR3 is 14 residues. Germline CDR1 and CDR2: MDHEN and SYDVKM. The CDR3 here is CASRRQGRNQPQHF. The CDR3 DNA follows: TGTGCCAGCAGGAGACAGGGGCGCAATCAGCCCCAGCATTTT.

The J gene is TRBJ2-1, the V gene TRBV25-1; TRBD2 agrees at 9 bases. Germline loops: CDR1 MGHDK, CDR2 SYGVNS. The CDR3 loop spans 16 amino acids. V lost 1 base and J lost 5; bases outside the gene matches: 6. The CDR3 coding sequence is TGTGCCAGCAGTGAATGGGGACTAGCTTTAGACAATGAGCAGTTCTTC. Protein: CASSEWGLALDNEQFF.

The rearrangement joins TRBV2 to TRBJ1-1; a possible D gene is TRBD1 (5 bases). This CDR3 is built from 13 residues. The V gene lost 7 bases and the J gene lost 5 bases, with 14 bases spanning the gap. Germline V lookup: CDR1 SNHLY, CDR2 FYNNEI. CDR3 coding DNA: TGTGCCAGCACACCGGGACTGGAAACTGAAGCTTTCTTT. This codes for CASTPGLETEAFF.

The V and J genes are TRBV2 and TRBJ2-1; 7 nucleotides line up with TRBD2. Germline V gene sequence: CDR1 SNHLY, CDR2 FYNNEI. There are 15 residues in the CDR3. J was trimmed by 3 bases and V by 2 bases; bases with no gene match: 4. CDR3 region: CASSEPPSGYNEQFF. The DNA for the CDR3 is TGTGCCAGCAGTGAACCCCCTAGCGGCTACAATGAGCAGTTCTTC.

The V gene is TRBV18, the J gene TRBJ2-1, with D hard to call. The germline CDR1 and CDR2 sequences are KGHSH and LQKENI. V lost 6 bases, J lost 0 bases, and 12 bases lay in between. The CDR3 has 15 residues. The CDR3 DNA is TGTGCCAGCTCTTTTAGTGCGAGCTCCTACAATGAGCAGTTCTTC. Its protein is CASSFSASSYNEQFF.

This clone came up once. The genes are TRBV5-1 and TRBJ2-5, with 8 bases identical to TRBD2. The assigned J gene may be wrong: the sequence end matches TRBJ2-7 better. The germline gives CDR1 SGHRS, CDR2 YFSETQ. The CDR3 length is 15 residues. Here the CDR3 reads CASSFGTGGPLEQYF. CDR3 coding DNA: TGCGCCAGCAGCTTCGGGACGGGAGGGCCCCTCGAGCAGTACTTC.

V is TRBV6-1 and J is TRBJ2-7; D may be TRBD2 (5 bases). V shed 3 bases and J shed 1 base, with 10 bases lying between them. CDR3 size: 14 residues. Germline lookup yields CDR1 MNHNS and CDR2 SASEGT. The CDR3 bases are TGTGCCAGCAGTGAGGTAACGGGGTCCTACGAGCAGTACTTC. Translation gives CASSEVTGSYEQYF.